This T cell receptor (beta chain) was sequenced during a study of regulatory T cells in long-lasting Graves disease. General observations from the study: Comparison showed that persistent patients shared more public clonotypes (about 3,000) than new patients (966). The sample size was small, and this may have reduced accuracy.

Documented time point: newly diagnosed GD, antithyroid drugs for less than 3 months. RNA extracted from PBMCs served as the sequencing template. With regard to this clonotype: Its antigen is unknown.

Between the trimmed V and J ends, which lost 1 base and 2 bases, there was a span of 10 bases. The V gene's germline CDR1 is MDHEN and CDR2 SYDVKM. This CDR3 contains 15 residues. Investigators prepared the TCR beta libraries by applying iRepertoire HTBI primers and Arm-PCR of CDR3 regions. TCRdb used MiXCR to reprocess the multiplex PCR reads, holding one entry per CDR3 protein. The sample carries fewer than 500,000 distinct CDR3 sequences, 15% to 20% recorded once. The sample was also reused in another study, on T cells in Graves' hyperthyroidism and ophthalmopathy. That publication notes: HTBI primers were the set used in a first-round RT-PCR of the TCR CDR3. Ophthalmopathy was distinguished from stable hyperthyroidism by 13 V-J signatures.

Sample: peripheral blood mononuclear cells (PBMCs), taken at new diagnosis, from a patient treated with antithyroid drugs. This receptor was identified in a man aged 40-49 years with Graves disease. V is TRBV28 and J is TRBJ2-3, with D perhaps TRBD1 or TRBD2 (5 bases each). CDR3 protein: CASSLSGTYTDTQYF. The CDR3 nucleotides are TGTGCCAGCAGTTTATCAGGGACCTACACAGATACGCAGTATTTT.